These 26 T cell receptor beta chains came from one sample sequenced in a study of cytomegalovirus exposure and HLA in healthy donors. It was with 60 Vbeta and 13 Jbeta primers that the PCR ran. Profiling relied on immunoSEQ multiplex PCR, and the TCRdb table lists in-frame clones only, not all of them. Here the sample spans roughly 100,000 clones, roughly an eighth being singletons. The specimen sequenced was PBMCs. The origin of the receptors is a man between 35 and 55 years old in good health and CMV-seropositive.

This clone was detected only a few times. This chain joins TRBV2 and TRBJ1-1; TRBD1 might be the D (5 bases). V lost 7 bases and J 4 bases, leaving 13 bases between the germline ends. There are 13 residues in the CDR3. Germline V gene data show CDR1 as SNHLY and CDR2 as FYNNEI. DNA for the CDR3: TGTGCCAGCAAACGGGGGAAGAGCACTGAAGCTTTCTTT. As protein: CASKRGKSTEAFF.

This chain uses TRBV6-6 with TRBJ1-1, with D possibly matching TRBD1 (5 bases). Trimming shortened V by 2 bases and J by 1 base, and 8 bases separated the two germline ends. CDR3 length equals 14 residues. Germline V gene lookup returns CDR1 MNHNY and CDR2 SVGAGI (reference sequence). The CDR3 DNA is TGTGCCAGCAGTTACCAAGGACAGAACACTGAAGCTTTCTTT. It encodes CASSYQGQNTEAFF.

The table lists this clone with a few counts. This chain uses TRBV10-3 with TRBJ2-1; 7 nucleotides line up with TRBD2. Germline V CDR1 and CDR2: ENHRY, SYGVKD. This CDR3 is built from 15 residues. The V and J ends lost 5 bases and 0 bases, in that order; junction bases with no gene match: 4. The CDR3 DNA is TGTGCCATCAGTTCAGGGACTATCTCCTACAATGAGCAGTTCTTC. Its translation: CAISSGTISYNEQFF.

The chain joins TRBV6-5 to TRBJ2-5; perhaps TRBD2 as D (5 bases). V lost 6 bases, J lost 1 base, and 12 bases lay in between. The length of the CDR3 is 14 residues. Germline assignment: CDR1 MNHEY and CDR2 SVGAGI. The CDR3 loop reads CASRRQDSQETQYF. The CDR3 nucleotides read TGTGCCAGCAGACGCCAGGACTCCCAAGAGACCCAGTACTTC.

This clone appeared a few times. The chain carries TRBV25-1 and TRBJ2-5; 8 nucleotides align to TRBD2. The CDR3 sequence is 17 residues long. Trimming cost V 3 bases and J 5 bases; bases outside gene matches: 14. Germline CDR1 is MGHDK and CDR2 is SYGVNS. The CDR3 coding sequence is TGTGCCAGCAGTGAGCGGAAGCCGGGACTAGAGGAGGAGACCCAGTACTTC. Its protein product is CASSERKPGLEEETQYF.

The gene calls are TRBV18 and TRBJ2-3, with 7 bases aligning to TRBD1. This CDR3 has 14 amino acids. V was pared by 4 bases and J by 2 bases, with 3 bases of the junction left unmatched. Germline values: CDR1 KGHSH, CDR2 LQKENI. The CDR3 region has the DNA TGTGCCAGCTCACAGGGGGCGTACACAGATACGCAGTATTTT. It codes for CASSQGAYTDTQYF. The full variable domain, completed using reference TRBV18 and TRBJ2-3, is NAGVMQNPRHLVRRRGQEARLRCSPMKGHSHVYWYRQLPEEGLKFMVYLQKENIIDESGMPKERFSAEFPKEGPSILRIQQVVRGDSAAYFCASSQGAYTDTQYFGPGTRLTVL.

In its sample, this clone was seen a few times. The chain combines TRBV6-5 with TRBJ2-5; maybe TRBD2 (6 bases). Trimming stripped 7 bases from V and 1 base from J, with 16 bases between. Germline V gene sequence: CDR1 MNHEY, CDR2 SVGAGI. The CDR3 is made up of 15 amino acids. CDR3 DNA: TGTGCCAGCACCCGTACGGGGACTCTCCAAGAGACCCAGTACTTC. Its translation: CASTRTGTLQETQYF.

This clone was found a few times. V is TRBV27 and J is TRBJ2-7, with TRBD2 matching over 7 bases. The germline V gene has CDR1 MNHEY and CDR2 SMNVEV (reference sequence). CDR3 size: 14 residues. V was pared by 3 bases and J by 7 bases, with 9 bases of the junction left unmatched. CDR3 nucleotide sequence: TGTGCCAGCAGTTTCTCGACTGGGGGGGTTGAGCAGTACTTC. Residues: CASSFSTGGVEQYF.

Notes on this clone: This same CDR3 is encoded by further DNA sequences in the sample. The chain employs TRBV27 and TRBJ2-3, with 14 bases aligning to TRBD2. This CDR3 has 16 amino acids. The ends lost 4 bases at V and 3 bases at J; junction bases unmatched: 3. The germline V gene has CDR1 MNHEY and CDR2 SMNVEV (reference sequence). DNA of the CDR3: TGTGCCAGCAGTTCGAGACTAGCGGGAGGGACAGATACGCAGTATTTT. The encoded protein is CASSSRLAGGTDTQYF.

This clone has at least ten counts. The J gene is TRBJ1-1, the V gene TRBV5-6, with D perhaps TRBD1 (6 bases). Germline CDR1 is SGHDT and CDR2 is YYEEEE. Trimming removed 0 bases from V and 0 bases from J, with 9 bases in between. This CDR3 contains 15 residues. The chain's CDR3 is CASSLGTAVNTEAFF. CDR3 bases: TGTGCCAGCAGCTTGGGGACAGCTGTGAACACTGAAGCTTTCTTT.

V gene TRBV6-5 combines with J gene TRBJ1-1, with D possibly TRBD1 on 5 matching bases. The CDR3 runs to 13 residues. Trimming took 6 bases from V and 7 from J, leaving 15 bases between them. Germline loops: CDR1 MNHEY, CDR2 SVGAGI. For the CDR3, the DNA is TGTGCCAGCAGACAGAGGGGAGGCGGTGAAGCTTTCTTT. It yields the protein CASRQRGGGEAFF.

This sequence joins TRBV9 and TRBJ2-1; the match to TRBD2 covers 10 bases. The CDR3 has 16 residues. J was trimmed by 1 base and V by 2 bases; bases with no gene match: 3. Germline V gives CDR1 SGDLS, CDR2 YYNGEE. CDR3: CASSVQREGSYNEQFF. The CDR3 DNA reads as TGTGCCAGCAGCGTGCAGCGGGAGGGGTCCTACAATGAGCAGTTCTTC.

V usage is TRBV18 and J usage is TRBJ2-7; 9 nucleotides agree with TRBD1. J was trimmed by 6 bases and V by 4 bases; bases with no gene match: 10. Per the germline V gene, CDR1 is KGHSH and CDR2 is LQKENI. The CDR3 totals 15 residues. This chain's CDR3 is CASSLAGQGPSEQYF. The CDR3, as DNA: TGTGCCAGCTCACTTGCGGGACAGGGACCCAGCGAGCAGTACTTC.

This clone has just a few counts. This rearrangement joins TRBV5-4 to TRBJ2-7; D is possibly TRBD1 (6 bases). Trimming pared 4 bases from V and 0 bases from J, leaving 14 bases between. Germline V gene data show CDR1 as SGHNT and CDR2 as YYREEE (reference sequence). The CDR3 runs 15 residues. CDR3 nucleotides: TGTGCCAGCAGCGCAGGCCGACAGGCCTCCTACGAGCAGTACTTC. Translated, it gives CASSAGRQASYEQYF. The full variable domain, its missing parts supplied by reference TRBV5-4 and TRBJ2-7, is ETGVTQSPTHLIKTRGQQVTLRCSSQSGHNTVSWYQQALGQGPQFIFQYYREEENGRGNFPPRFSGLQFPNYSSELNVNALELDDSALYLCASSAGRQASYEQYFGPGTRLTVT.

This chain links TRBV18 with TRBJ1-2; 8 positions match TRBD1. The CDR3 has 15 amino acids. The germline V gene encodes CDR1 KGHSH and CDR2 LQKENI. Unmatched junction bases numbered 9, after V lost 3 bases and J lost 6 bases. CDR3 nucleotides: TGTGCCAGCTCACCTCAGGACAGGGTAGGCGATGGCTACACCTTC. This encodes CASSPQDRVGDGYTF.

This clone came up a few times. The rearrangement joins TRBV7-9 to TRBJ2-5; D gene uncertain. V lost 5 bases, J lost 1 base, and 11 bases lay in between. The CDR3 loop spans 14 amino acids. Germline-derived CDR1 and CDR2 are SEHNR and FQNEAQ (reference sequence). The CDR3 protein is CASSPRRGQETQYF. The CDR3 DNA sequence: TGTGCCAGCAGCCCCCGGAGAGGCCAAGAGACCCAGTACTTC.

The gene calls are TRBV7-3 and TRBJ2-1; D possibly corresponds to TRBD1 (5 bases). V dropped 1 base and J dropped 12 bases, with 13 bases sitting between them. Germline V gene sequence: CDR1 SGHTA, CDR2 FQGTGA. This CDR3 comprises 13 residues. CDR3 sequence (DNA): TGTGCCAGCAGCTTAAGACAGAAGGCCGCGCAGTTCTTC. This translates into CASSLRQKAAQFF.

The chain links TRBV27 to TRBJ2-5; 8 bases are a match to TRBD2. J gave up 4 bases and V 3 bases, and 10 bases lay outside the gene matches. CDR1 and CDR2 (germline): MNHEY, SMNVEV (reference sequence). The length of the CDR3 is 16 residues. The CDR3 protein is CASSFGSSGSRETQYF. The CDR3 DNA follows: TGTGCCAGCAGTTTTGGATCGAGCGGGAGTAGAGAGACCCAGTACTTC.

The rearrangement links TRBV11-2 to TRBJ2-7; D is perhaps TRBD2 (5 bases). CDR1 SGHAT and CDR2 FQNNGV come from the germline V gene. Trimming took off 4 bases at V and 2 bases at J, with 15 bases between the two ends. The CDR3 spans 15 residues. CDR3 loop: CASSSYYPGTYEQYF. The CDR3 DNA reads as TGTGCCAGCAGCTCATACTATCCGGGAACCTACGAGCAGTACTTC.

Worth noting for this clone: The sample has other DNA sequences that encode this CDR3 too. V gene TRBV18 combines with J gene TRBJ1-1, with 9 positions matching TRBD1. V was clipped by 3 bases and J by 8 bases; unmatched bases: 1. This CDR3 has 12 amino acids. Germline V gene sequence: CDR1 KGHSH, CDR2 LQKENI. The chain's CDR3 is CASSPGQGEAFF. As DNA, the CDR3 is TGTGCCAGCTCACCCGGACAGGGGGAAGCTTTCTTT.

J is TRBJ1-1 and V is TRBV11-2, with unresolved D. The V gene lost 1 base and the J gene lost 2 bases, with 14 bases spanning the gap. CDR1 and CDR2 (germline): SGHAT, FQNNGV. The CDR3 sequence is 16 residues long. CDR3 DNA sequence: TGTGCCAGCAGCTTAGGAGTTCAGCGAGGAAACACTGAAGCTTTCTTT. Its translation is CASSLGVQRGNTEAFF.

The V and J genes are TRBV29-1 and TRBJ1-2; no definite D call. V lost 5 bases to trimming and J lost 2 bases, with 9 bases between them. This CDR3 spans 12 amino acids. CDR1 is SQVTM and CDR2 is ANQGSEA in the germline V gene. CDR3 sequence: CSVRPENYGYTF. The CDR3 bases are TGCAGCGTTCGACCGGAGAACTATGGCTACACCTTC.

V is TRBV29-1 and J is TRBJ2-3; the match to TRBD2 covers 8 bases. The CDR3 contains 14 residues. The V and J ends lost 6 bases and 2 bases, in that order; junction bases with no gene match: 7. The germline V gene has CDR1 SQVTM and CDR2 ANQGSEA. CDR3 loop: CSVRGGRYTDTQYF. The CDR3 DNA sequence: TGCAGCGTACGGGGCGGGAGGTACACAGATACGCAGTATTTT.

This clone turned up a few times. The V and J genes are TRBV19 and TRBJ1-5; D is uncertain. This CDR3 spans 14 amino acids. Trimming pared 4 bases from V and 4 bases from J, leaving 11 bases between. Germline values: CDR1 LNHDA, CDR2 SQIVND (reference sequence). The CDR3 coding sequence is TGTGCCAGTAGTAAGCGGGCCTATAATCAGCCCCAGCATTTT. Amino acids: CASSKRAYNQPQHF.

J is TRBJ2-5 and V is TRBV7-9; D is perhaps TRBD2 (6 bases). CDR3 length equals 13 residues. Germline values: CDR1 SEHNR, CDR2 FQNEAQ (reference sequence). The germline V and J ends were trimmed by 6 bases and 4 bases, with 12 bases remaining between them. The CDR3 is CASSPGGRETQYF. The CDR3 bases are TGTGCCAGCAGTCCTGGGGGGAGAGAGACCCAGTACTTC.

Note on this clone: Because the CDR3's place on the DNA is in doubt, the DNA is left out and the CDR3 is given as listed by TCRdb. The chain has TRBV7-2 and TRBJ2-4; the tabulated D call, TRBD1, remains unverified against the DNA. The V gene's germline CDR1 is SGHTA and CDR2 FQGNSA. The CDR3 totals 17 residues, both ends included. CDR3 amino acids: CASSFWRGTGAKNIQYF.